This T cell receptor beta chain derives from a study of shared clonotypes between healthy human individuals. Only in-frame clones appear in the TCRdb table, and some are missing; sequencing was by immunoSEQ multiplex PCR. Of approximately 98,000 clones in the sample, around 68% were seen once. The V and J ends lost 3 bases and 6 bases respectively, with 12 bases between them. CDR3 length: 14 amino acids. Germline assignment: CDR1 MDHEN and CDR2 SYDVKM. The clonotype originates from a woman in her twenties or thirties in good health. V and J are TRBV28 and TRBJ2-1; no clear D gene. The specimen sequenced was memory CD8+ T cells sorted from blood. Sample subset: CD45RO+ cells pooled with CCR7-negative TemRA cells. The CDR3 sequence is CASSFNGVSNEQFF. The DNA for the CDR3 is TGTGCCAGCAGTTTTAATGGGGTCAGCAATGAGCAGTTCTTC.